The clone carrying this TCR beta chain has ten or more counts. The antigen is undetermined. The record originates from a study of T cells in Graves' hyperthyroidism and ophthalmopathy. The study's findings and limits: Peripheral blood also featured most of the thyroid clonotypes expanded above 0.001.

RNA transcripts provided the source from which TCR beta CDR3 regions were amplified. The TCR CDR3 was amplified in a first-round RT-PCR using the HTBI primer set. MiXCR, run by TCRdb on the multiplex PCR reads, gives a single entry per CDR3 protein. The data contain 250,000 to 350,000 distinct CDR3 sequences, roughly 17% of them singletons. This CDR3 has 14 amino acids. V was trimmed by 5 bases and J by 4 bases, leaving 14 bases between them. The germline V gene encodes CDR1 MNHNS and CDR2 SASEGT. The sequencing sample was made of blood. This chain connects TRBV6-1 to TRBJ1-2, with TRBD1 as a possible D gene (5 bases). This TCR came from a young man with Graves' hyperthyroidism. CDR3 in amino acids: CASSLTGTGYGYTF. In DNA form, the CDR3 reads TGTGCCAGCAGTCTCACCGGGACGGGCTATGGCTACACCTTC.